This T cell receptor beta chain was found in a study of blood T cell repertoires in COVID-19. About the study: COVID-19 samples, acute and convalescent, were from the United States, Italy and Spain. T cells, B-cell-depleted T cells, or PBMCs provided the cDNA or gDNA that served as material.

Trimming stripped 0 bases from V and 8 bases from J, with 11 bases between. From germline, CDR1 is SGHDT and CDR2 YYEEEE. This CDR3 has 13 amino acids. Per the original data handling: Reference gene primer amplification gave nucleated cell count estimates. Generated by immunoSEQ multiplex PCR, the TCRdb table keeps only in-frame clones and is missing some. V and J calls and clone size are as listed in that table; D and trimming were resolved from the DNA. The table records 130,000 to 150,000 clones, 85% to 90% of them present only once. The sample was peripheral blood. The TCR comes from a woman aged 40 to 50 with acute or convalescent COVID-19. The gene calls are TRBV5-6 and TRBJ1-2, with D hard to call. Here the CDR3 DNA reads TGTGCCAGCAGCTTGGTTGGGCAGGCAGGCTACACCTTC. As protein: CASSLVGQAGYTF. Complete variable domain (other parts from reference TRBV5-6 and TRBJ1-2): DAGVTQSPTHLIKTRGQQVTLRCSPKSGHDTVSWYQQALGQGPQFIFQYYEEEERQRGNFPDRFSGHQFPNYSSELNVNALLLGDSALYLCASSLVGQAGYTFGSGTRLTVV.